The T cell receptor (beta chain) described here comes from a study of PD-1 blockade in classical Hodgkin lymphoma. The assay was immunoSEQ multiplex PCR, and TCRdb's table has in-frame clones only and misses some. This sample has about 19,000 clones; approximately 76% occur once, and the top ten carry 40%. The CDR3 totals 15 residues. CDR1 is MNHNY and CDR2 is SVGAGI in the germline V gene (reference sequence). V lost 6 bases and J lost 5; bases outside the gene matches: 10. This clone is labeled medium-sized. Its antigen is unidentified. Study-wide points: What drove the repertoire differences, possibly disease activity or prior therapy, has not been defined. CD8+ TCR diversity did not rise significantly by C4D1, unlike CD4+. Patients who responded completely had about the same baseline diversity as newly diagnosed patients.

Time point denoted: cycle 4 day 1 (C4D1), after five to seven weeks of nivolumab. After autologous stem cell transplantation all patients relapsed, and prior brentuximab vedotin exposure differed between cohorts. Relapsed/refractory classical Hodgkin lymphoma patients had complete, partial or progressive responses. Sequencing was performed on peripheral blood mononuclear cells (PBMCs), taken before the fourth cycle of nivolumab. The receptor's source is a human donor with classical Hodgkin lymphoma. The rearrangement uses TRBV6-6 and TRBJ2-1; 7 nucleotides agree with TRBD1. CDR3 region: CASSPGWDSNNEQFF. The CDR3 bases are TGTGCCAGCAGCCCCGGGTGGGACAGTAACAATGAGCAGTTCTTC.